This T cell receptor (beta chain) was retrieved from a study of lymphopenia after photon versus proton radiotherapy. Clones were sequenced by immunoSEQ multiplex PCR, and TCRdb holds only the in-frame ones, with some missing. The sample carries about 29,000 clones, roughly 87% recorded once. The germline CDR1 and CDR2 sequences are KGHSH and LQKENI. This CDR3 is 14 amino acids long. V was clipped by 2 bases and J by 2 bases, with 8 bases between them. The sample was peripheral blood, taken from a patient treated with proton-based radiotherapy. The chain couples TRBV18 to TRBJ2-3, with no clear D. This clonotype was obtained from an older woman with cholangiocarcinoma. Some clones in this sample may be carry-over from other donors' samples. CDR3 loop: CASSPGPATDTQYF. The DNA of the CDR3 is TGTGCCAGCTCACCAGGCCCTGCCACAGATACGCAGTATTTT.